A single sample gave rise to the 2 T cell receptor beta chains below, sequenced in a study of blood T cell repertoires in COVID-19. Repertoires were generated with immunoSEQ multiplex PCR, while TCRdb's copy carries only in-frame clones and drops some. The data show about 100,000 clones, with 65% to 85% seen just once and 1.5% to 2.5% held by the top ten. The sample consisted of peripheral blood. Source of these receptors: a man aged 70 or older with active or convalescent COVID-19.

The gene calls are TRBV4-3 and TRBJ1-5; TRBD1 matches at 7 bases. Germline V gene sequence: CDR1 LGHNA, CDR2 YSLEER. Losses at the gene ends were 1 base for V and 7 bases for J; bases not matched to a gene: 7. This CDR3 is built from 15 residues. For the CDR3, the DNA is TGCGCCAGCAGCCAAGGAGGGGGCGCGGGGCAGCCCCAGCATTTT. Encoded protein: CASSQGGGAGQPQHF.

The rearrangement joins TRBV5-1 to TRBJ2-5; 7 bases match TRBD1. The CDR3 consists of 13 residues. Trimming removed 1 base from V and 4 bases from J; junction bases left unmatched: 1. CDR1 and CDR2 from the germline V gene are SGHRS and YFSETQ. For the CDR3, the DNA is TGCGCCAGCAGCTTGTACAGGGGAGAGACCCAGTACTTC. Residues: CASSLYRGETQYF.